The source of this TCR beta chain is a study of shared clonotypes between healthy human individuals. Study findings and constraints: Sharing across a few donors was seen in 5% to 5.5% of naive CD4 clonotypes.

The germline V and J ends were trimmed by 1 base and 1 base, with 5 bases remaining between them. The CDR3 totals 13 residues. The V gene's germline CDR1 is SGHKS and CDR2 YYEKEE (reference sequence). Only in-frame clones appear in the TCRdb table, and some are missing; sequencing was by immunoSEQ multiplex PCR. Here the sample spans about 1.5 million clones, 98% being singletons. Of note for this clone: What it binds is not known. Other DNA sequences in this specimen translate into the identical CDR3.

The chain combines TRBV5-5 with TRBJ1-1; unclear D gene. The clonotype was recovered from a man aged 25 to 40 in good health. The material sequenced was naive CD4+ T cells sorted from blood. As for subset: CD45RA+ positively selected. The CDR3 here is CASSLTGNTEAFF. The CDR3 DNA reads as TGTGCCAGCAGCTTGACCGGGAACACTGAAGCTTTCTTT.